Below, 29 T cell receptor beta chains from the same sample are listed, as sequenced in a study of blood T cell repertoires in COVID-19. TCRdb keeps only in-frame clones here, not all; method: immunoSEQ multiplex PCR. Among around 250,000 clones listed, approximately 82% were seen once. Specimen: peripheral blood. The receptors derive from a woman younger than 30 with acute or convalescent COVID-19.

The rearrangement links TRBV6-5 to TRBJ1-2; D may be TRBD1 (5 bases). The CDR3 has 15 amino acids. Germline V gene sequence: CDR1 MNHEY, CDR2 SVGAGI. Trimming removed 2 bases at V and 5 bases at J, with 15 bases between. The CDR3 region has the DNA TGTGCCAGCAGTTACGGGCAGGGTCAGGAGTATGGCTACACCTTC. Amino acid sequence: CASSYGQGQEYGYTF.

The chain is built from TRBV27 and TRBJ2-3; TRBD1 agrees at 7 bases. J lost 4 bases, V lost 5 bases, and 6 bases had no gene match. This CDR3 is built from 14 residues. Germline V lookup: CDR1 MNHEY, CDR2 SMNVEV (reference sequence). For the CDR3, the DNA is TGTGCCAGCAGTGTGACCCAGGGGGCAGATACGCAGTATTTT. Residues: CASSVTQGADTQYF.

The chain has TRBV7-6 and TRBJ2-1; 7 bases fit TRBD2. Germline CDR1 is SGHVS and CDR2 is FNYEAQ. V was pared by 0 bases and J by 1 base, with 3 bases of the junction left unmatched. The length of the CDR3 is 16 residues. CDR3 coding DNA: TGTGCCAGCAGCTTAGCGGCTAGCGGATCCTACAATGAGCAGTTCTTC. It specifies CASSLAASGSYNEQFF.

CDR3 nucleotide sequence: TGTGCCACCAGTGATTACAGGGAAAGCACAGATACGCAGTATTTT. Its protein is CATSDYRESTDTQYF. The chain combines TRBV24-1 with TRBJ2-3; possibly TRBD1 for D (6 bases). Germline CDR1 is KGHDR and CDR2 is SFDVKD. The V gene lost 2 bases and the J gene lost 0 bases, with 8 bases spanning the gap. The CDR3 spans 15 residues.

The V call is TRBV3-1 (or the pseudogene TRBV3-2), the J call TRBJ2-7, with 8 bases fitting TRBD1. The CDR3 is 16 residues long. V lost 3 bases, J lost 7 bases, and 14 bases stayed unmatched. Germline CDR1 reads LGHDT; CDR2 reads YNNKEL (reference sequence). CDR3: CASSHSRLQGVREQYF. CDR3 sequence (DNA): TGTGCCAGCAGCCATAGTAGGCTACAGGGGGTGAGGGAGCAGTACTTC.

The sample holds a few counts of this clone. The chain couples TRBV19 to TRBJ1-3; TRBD1 is a possible D gene (5 bases). Trimming left V 10 bases short and J 1 base short, with 17 bases between. Germline CDR1 LNHDA, CDR2 SQIVND (reference sequence). The CDR3 consists of 15 residues. This CDR3 reads CATATGLLSGNTIYF. CDR3 nucleotide sequence: TGTGCCACCGCGACGGGACTTTTGTCTGGAAACACCATATATTTT.

This clone has only a few counts. The V gene is TRBV4-1, the J gene TRBJ1-2, with TRBD1 as a possible D gene (5 bases). Trimming took off 0 bases at V and 8 bases at J, with 19 bases between the two ends. CDR1 and CDR2 (germline): MGHRA, YSYEKL. The CDR3 totals 16 residues. CDR3 DNA sequence: TGCGCCAGCAGCCAAGATTCGGCAGGGCGCGTCGTGGGCTACACCTTC. It translates to CASSQDSAGRVVGYTF.

The rearrangement uses TRBV29-1 and TRBJ2-5; 9 nucleotides align to TRBD1. J lost 5 bases, V lost 3 bases, and 10 bases had no gene match. CDR3 length equals 15 residues. From germline, CDR1 is SQVTM and CDR2 ANQGSEA. CDR3 coding DNA: TGCAGCGTTGACGGTCTTGACAGGGGGTGGGAGACCCAGTACTTC. It yields the protein CSVDGLDRGWETQYF.

The chain has TRBV4-3 and TRBJ2-7, with a tentative D call TRBD2 (6 bases). This CDR3 spans 15 amino acids. Germline CDR1 reads LGHNA; CDR2 reads YSLEER. The V end was cut by 0 bases, the J end by 2 bases, with 11 bases between. Here the CDR3 DNA reads TGCGCCAGCAGCCAAGATCGTGGGGGGACCTACGAGCAGTACTTC. As protein: CASSQDRGGTYEQYF.

This chain connects TRBV7-8 to TRBJ2-6; D not resolved. CDR3 length equals 16 residues. The ends were cut back, 5 bases at V and 0 bases at J, with 11 bases in the middle. Per germline, CDR1 SGHVS and CDR2 FQNEAQ. The CDR3 sequence: CASSLTPNSGANVLTF. The CDR3 region has the DNA TGTGCCAGCAGCCTGACACCCAACTCTGGGGCCAACGTCCTGACTTTC.

The chain has TRBV2 and TRBJ2-3, with TRBD2 matching 9 bases. Germline V gene lookup returns CDR1 SNHLY and CDR2 FYNNEI. The CDR3 is 14 amino acids. Unmatched junction bases numbered 10, after V lost 6 bases and J lost 9 bases. The chain's CDR3 is CASSPGTSITTQYF. Here the CDR3 DNA reads TGTGCCAGCAGCCCCGGGACTAGCATAACCACGCAGTATTTT.

The V and J genes are TRBV5-1 and TRBJ2-5; 8 bases line up with TRBD2. V shed 0 bases, J shed 4 bases, and the junction held 14 bases outside the gene matches. CDR3 length equals 18 residues. In germline, CDR1 is SGHRS, CDR2 YFSETQ. The CDR3: CASSLGASGGSTGETQYF. CDR3 nucleotide sequence: TGCGCCAGCAGCTTGGGGGCCAGCGGGGGATCTACGGGAGAGACCCAGTACTTC.

The chain combines TRBV27 with TRBJ2-7; 9 bases fit TRBD2. The ends lost 5 bases at V and 6 bases at J; junction bases unmatched: 2. The germline V gene has CDR1 MNHEY and CDR2 SMNVEV (reference sequence). This CDR3 contains 12 residues. As DNA, the CDR3 is TGTGCCAGCAGTCCGGGACTAGCCGAGCAGTACTTC. It translates to CASSPGLAEQYF.

The rearrangement links TRBV7-8 to TRBJ1-3; D is ambiguous. The CDR3 consists of 16 residues. Between the trimmed V and J ends, which lost 5 bases and 0 bases, there was a span of 14 bases. The germline V gene has CDR1 SGHVS and CDR2 FQNEAQ. The CDR3 DNA reads as TGTGCCAGCAGCCAAGGAGACTTGAGCTCTGGAAACACCATATATTTT. This translates into CASSQGDLSSGNTIYF. Looking up the rest from reference TRBV7-8 and TRBJ1-3 gives the full variable domain: GAGVSQSPRYKVAKRGQDVALRCDPISGHVSLFWYQQALGQGPEFLTYFQNEAQLDKSGLPSDRFFAERPEGSVSTLKIQRTQQEDSAVYLCASSQGDLSSGNTIYFGEGSWLTVV.

This rearrangement joins TRBV19 to TRBJ1-2; D possibly corresponds to TRBD1 (5 bases). CDR1 and CDR2 (germline): LNHDA, SQIVND (reference sequence). V was clipped by 6 bases and J by 10 bases, with 18 bases between them. This CDR3 region has 13 residues. The CDR3 DNA follows: TGTGCCAGTAGCCCGAGACAGCAGATCAACTACACCTTC. It codes for CASSPRQQINYTF.

The sample holds a few counts of this clone. The chain combines TRBV3-1 (or the pseudogene TRBV3-2) with TRBJ2-5; TRBD2 agrees at 13 bases. Germline CDR1 reads LGHDT; CDR2 reads YNNKEL (reference sequence). This CDR3 comprises 15 residues. Unmatched junction bases numbered 1, after V lost 4 bases and J lost 2 bases. CDR3 amino acids: CASSRGLAGQETQYF. The CDR3 coding sequence is TGTGCCAGCAGCCGGGGACTAGCGGGGCAAGAGACCCAGTACTTC.

This chain uses TRBV30 with TRBJ2-3; 8 bases map to TRBD2. The CDR3 covers 17 residues. CDR1 and CDR2 (germline): GTSNPN, SVGIG (reference sequence). Trimming removed 0 bases from V and 4 bases from J; junction bases left unmatched: 12. In DNA form, the CDR3 reads TGTGCCTGGAGTGTCCAGCGGGAGCTTTGGCGCCCAGATACGCAGTATTTT. Translation gives CAWSVQRELWRPDTQYF.

The V gene is TRBV6-2 or TRBV6-3, the J gene TRBJ2-2; 12 bases are a match to TRBD2. The junction had 10 bases not matched to a gene; V was cut back by 2 bases and J by 9 bases. Germline V gives CDR1 MNHEY, CDR2 SVGEGT. The CDR3 length is 17 residues. Here the CDR3 DNA reads TGTGCCAGCAGTTACCTGACTAGCGGGAGTCTCCCGAGGGAGCTGTTTTTT. Its translation: CASSYLTSGSLPRELFF.

V is TRBV18 and J is TRBJ1-1; weak D call: TRBD1 (6 bases). Trimming pared 1 base from V and 4 bases from J, leaving 19 bases between. Germline V lookup: CDR1 KGHSH, CDR2 LQKENI. The CDR3 spans 17 residues. CDR3 sequence: CASSPLTGTGLVTEAFF. The DNA of the CDR3 is TGTGCCAGCTCACCACTCACAGGGACCGGACTGGTCACTGAAGCTTTCTTT. The full variable domain, its missing parts supplied by reference TRBV18 and TRBJ1-1, is NAGVMQNPRHLVRRRGQEARLRCSPMKGHSHVYWYRQLPEEGLKFMVYLQKENIIDESGMPKERFSAEFPKEGPSILRIQQVVRGDSAAYFCASSPLTGTGLVTEAFFGQGTRLTVV.

J is TRBJ1-3 and V is TRBV6-5; D is unclear. The CDR3 has 13 amino acids. Germline assignment: CDR1 MNHEY and CDR2 SVGAGI. The ends were cut back, 5 bases at V and 0 bases at J, with 5 bases in the middle. The CDR3 DNA reads as TGTGCCAGCAGTCCTATCTCTGGAAACACCATATATTTT. It codes for CASSPISGNTIYF.

This clone was recorded a few times. The rearrangement links TRBV11-2 to TRBJ1-4; 8 positions match TRBD1. Germline CDR1 is SGHAT and CDR2 is FQNNGV. The CDR3 spans 15 residues. The junction had 5 bases not matched to a gene; V was cut back by 1 base and J by 7 bases. The CDR3: CASSLGTGSSEKLFF. CDR3 nucleotide sequence: TGTGCCAGCAGCTTAGGGACAGGGTCTAGTGAAAAACTGTTTTTT. The full variable domain, with the rest looked up from reference TRBV11-2 and TRBJ1-4, is EAGVAQSPRYKIIEKRQSVAFWCNPISGHATLYWYQQILGQGPKLLIQFQNNGVVDDSQLPKDRFSAERLKGVDSTLKIQPAKLEDSAVYLCASSLGTGSSEKLFFGSGTQLSVL.

This rearrangement joins TRBV9 to TRBJ2-1; possible D gene TRBD2, 6 bases. With 0 bases removed from V and 2 bases from J, the gap between germline ends came to 12 bases. In germline, CDR1 is SGDLS, CDR2 YYNGEE. CDR3 length: 16 amino acids. This CDR3 reads CASSVGGSGAYNEQFF. In DNA form, the CDR3 reads TGTGCCAGCAGCGTAGGGGGTAGCGGAGCCTACAATGAGCAGTTCTTC.

The V and J genes are TRBV5-1 and TRBJ2-1; D perhaps matches TRBD2 (6 bases). Germline V gives CDR1 SGHRS, CDR2 YFSETQ. This CDR3 has 14 residues. V was trimmed by 9 bases and J by 1 base, leaving 14 bases between them. CDR3 amino acids: CATAVGGSYNEQFF. Here the CDR3 DNA reads TGCGCCACCGCAGTTGGGGGGTCCTACAATGAGCAGTTCTTC.

This sequence joins TRBV20-1 and TRBJ2-1, with 10 positions matching TRBD2. The J segment lost 4 bases and the V segment lost 3 bases, leaving 9 bases of the junction unmatched. Per germline, CDR1 DFQATT and CDR2 SNEGSKA (reference sequence). CDR3 length: 16 amino acids. The CDR3 region is CSASTAGGRQYNEQFF. The CDR3 coding sequence is TGCAGTGCTAGTACAGCGGGAGGGCGTCAATACAATGAGCAGTTCTTC.

The chain recombines TRBV18 with TRBJ2-7; D remains ambiguous. The germline gives CDR1 KGHSH, CDR2 LQKENI. Trimming took off 2 bases at V and 3 bases at J, with 14 bases between the two ends. The CDR3 runs 15 residues. In DNA form, the CDR3 reads TGTGCCAGCTCACCAGCTAGTTGGTTCGACTACGAGCAGTACTTC. This codes for CASSPASWFDYEQYF. Together with reference TRBV18 and TRBJ2-7, the CDR3 gives the full variable domain: NAGVMQNPRHLVRRRGQEARLRCSPMKGHSHVYWYRQLPEEGLKFMVYLQKENIIDESGMPKERFSAEFPKEGPSILRIQQVVRGDSAAYFCASSPASWFDYEQYFGPGTRLTVT.

The V gene is TRBV5-1, the J gene TRBJ1-6, with 10 bases fitting TRBD1. This CDR3 has 17 amino acids. With 5 bases clipped from V and 5 bases from J, the junction kept 10 bases outside the gene matches. Per germline, CDR1 SGHRS and CDR2 YFSETQ. Here the CDR3 DNA reads TGCGCCAGCAGATGGAATAGACAGGGGGCGGATAATTCACCCCTCCACTTT. As protein: CASRWNRQGADNSPLHF.

A single count supports this clone. This chain connects TRBV7-2 to TRBJ2-1; D may be TRBD1 (7 bases). V was trimmed by 5 bases and J by 0 bases, leaving 11 bases between them. The CDR3 is 15 residues long. Germline-derived CDR1 and CDR2 are SGHTA and FQGNSA. The CDR3 DNA reads as TGTGCCAGCAGCAGTCAGGGGGGCTCCTACAATGAGCAGTTCTTC. Translating gives CASSSQGGSYNEQFF. The full variable domain, its missing parts supplied by reference TRBV7-2 and TRBJ2-1, is GAGVSQSPSNKVTEKGKDVELRCDPISGHTALYWYRQSLGQGLEFLIYFQGNSAPDKSGLPSDRFSAERTGGSVSTLTIQRTQQEDSAVYLCASSSQGGSYNEQFFGPGTRLTVL.

This chain uses TRBV10-2 with TRBJ2-3; 13 bases fit TRBD2. The J segment lost 11 bases and the V segment lost 8 bases, leaving 10 bases of the junction unmatched. The germline V gene has CDR1 WSHSY and CDR2 SAAADI. The CDR3 loop spans 14 amino acids. Here the CDR3 reads CASGGGLAGFGQYF. The CDR3 coding sequence is TGCGCCAGCGGGGGGGGACTAGCGGGGTTTGGGCAGTATTTT.

This chain joins TRBV30 and TRBJ2-3; unclear D gene. CDR1 is GTSNPN, CDR2 SVGIG, per germline (reference sequence). V lost 2 bases, J lost 0 bases, and 12 bases lay in between. CDR3 length equals 15 residues. The CDR3: CAWSLRASSTDTQYF. Here the CDR3 DNA reads TGTGCCTGGAGTCTAAGAGCGTCTAGCACAGATACGCAGTATTTT. The complete variable domain, with remaining parts taken from reference TRBV30 and TRBJ2-3, reads SQTIHQWPATLVQPVGSPLSLECTVEGTSNPNLYWYRQAAGRGLQLLFYSVGIGQISSEVPQNLSASRPQDRQFILSSKKLLLSDSGFYLCAWSLRASSTDTQYFGPGTRLTVL.